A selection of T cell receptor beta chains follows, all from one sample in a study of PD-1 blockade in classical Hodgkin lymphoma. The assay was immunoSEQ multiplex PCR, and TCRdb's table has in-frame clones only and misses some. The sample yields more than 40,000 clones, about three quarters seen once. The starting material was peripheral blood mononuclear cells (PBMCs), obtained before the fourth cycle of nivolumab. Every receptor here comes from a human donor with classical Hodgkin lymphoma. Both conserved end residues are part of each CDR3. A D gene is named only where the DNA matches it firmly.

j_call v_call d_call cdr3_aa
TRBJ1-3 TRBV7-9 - CASSFSGGGNTIYF
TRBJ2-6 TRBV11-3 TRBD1 CASSSHIGQGVSGANVLTF
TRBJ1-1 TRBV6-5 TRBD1 CASSYVTQGDRTEAFF
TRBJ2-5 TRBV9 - CASSVGWGDQETQYF
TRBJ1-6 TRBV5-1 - CASSFADPYNSPLHF
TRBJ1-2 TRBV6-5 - CASSYGSYGYTF
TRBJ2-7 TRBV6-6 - CASSATGTYEQYF
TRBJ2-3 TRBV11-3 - CASSLARAQYF
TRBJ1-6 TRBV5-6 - CASSSPGTYYNSPLHF
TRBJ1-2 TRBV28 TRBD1 CASSLQGEIYGYTF
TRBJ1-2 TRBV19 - CASSNTGLASNGYTF
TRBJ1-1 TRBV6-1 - CASSGGTPRVAFF
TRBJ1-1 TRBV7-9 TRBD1 CASSSDADRANTEAFF
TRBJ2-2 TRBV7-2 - CASSKGTTGELFF
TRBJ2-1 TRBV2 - CASKSVRGSNEQFF
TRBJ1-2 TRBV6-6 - CASSVRGEGYTF
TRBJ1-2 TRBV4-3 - CASSQTPRTYGYTF
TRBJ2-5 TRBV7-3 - CASSFTPQETQYF
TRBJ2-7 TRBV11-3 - CASSLSPRAEQYF
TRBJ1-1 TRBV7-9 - CASSPQANTEAFF
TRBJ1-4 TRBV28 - CASSSASEKLFF
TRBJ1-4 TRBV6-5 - CASRLGQLNEKLFF
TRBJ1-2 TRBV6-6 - CASTRSGADRSYGYTF
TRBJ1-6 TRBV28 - CASSGVGGQNSPLHF
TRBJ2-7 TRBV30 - CAWNKWQKGEQYF
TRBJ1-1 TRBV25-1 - CASQRGSYTEAFF
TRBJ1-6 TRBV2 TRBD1 CASSSGTGSLYNSPLHF
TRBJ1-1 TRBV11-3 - CASSSQDSTEAFF
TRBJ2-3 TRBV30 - CAWSEQRGQGDTQYF
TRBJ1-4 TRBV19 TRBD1 CASSIDWTGTRSNEKLFF
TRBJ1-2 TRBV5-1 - CASSPQLDGYGYTF
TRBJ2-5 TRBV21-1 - CASSNGQGVETQYF
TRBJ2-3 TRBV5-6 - CASSSTPGGTDTQYF
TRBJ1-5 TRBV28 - CASRGSSNQPQHF
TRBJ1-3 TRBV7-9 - CASSRDTSGNTIYF
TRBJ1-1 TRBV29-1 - CSVAGGHLGEAFF
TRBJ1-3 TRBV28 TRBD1 CASSFHGQGRNTIYF
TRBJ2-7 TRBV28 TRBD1 CASSSDRGTYEQYF
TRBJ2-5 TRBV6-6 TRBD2 CASSPRGVETQYF
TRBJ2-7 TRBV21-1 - CASSKIERGPSYEQYF
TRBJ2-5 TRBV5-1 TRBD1 CASKRRSGQGTQETQYF
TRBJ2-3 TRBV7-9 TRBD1 CASSPGQVSTDTQYF
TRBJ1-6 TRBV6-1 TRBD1 CASRMTGAINSPLHF
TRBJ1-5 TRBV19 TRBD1 CASSSSGQGLNQPQHF
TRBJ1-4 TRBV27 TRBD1 CASSHRGAGEKLFF
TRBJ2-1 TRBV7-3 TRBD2 CASSLWGTSGWNEQFF
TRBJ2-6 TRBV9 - CASSATPSGANVLTF
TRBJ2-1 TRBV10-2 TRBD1 CASRGTGIDEQFF
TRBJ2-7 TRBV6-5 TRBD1 CAAGTGGNEQYF
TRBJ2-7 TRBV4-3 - CASSQEWLREGGEQYF